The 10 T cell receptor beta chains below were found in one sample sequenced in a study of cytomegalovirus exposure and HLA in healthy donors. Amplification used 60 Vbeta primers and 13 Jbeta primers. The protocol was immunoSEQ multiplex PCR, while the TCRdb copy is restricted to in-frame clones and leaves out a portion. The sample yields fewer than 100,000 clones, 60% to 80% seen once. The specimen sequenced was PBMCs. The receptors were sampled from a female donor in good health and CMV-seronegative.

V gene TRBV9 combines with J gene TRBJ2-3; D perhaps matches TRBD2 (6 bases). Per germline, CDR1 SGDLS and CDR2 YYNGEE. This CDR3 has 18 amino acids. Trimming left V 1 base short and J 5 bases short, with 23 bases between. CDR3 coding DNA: TGTGCCAGCAGCGTACAAAGAGGGACTCCTAATCGGGGAGATACGCAGTATTTT. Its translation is CASSVQRGTPNRGDTQYF.

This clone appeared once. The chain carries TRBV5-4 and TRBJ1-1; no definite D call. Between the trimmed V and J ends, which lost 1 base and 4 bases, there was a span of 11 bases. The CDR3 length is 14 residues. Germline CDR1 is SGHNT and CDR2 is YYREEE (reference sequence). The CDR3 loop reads CASSLRASRTEAFF. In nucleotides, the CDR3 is TGTGCCAGCAGCTTGAGAGCGTCTCGCACTGAAGCTTTCTTT.

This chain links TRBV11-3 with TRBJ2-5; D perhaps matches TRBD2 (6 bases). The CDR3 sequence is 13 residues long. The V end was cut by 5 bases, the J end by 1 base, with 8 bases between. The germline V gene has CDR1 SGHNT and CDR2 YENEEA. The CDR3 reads CASSPGLQETQYF. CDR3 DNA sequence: TGTGCCAGCAGCCCGGGACTCCAAGAGACCCAGTACTTC.

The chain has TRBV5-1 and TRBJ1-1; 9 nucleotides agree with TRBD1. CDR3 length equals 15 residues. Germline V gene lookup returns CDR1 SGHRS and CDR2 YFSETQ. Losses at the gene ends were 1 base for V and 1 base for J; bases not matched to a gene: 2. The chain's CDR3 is CASSLPGQGNTEAFF. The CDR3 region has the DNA TGCGCCAGCAGCTTGCCGGGACAGGGGAACACTGAAGCTTTCTTT.

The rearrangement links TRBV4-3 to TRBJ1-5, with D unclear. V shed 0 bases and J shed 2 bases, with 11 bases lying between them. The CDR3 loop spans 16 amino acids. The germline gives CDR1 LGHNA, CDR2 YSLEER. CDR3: CASSQDQGQGNQPQHF. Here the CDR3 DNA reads TGCGCCAGCAGCCAAGATCAAGGCCAGGGCAATCAGCCCCAGCATTTT.

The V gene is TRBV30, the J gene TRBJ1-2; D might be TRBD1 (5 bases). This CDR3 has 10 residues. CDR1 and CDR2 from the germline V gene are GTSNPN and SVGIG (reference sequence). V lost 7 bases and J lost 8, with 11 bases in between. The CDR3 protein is CASLRGGYTF. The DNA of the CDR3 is TGTGCCTCCCTTAGGGGCGGCTACACCTTC.

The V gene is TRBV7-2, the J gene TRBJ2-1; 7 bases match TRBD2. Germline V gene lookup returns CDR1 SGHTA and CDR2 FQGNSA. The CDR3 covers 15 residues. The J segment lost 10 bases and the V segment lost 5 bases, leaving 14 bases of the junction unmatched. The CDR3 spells CASSLGGRDGGEQFF. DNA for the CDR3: TGTGCCAGCAGCCTCGGGGGGAGGGATGGGGGAGAGCAGTTCTTC.

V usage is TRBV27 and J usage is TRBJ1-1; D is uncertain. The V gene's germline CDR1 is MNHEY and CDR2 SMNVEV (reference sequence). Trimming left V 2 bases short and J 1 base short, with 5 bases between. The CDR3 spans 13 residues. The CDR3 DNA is TGTGCCAGCAGTTTAAATCGGAACACTGAAGCTTTCTTT. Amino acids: CASSLNRNTEAFF.

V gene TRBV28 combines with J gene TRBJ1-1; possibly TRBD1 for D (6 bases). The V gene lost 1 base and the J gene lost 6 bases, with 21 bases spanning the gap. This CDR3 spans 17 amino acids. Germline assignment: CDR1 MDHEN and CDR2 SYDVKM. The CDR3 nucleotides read TGTGCCAGCAGTTTATCTTGGGACATCCAAAGGTCTCCTGAAGCTTTCTTT. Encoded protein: CASSLSWDIQRSPEAFF.

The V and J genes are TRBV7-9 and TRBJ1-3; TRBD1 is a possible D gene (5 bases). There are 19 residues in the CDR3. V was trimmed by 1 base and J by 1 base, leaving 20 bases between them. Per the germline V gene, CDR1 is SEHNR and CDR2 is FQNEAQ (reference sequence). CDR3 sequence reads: CASSLVAGLSTFSGNTIYF. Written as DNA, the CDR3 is TGTGCCAGCAGCTTAGTAGCGGGACTTAGTACTTTTTCTGGAAACACCATATATTTT.